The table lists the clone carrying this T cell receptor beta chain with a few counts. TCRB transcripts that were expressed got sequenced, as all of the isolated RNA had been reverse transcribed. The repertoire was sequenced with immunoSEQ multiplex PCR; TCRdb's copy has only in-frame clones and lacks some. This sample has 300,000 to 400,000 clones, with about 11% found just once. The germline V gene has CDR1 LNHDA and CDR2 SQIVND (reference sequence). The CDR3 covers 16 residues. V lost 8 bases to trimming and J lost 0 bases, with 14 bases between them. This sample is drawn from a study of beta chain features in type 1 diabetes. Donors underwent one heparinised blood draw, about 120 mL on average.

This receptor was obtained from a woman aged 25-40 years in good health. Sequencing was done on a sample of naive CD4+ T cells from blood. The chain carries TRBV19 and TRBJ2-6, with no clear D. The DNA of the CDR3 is TGTGCCAGTGAAAAATCAGTGGCCTCTGGGGCCAACGTCCTGACTTTC. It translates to CASEKSVASGANVLTF. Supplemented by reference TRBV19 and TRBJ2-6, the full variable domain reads DGGITQSPKYLFRKEGQNVTLSCEQNLNHDAMYWYRQDPGQGLRLIYYSQIVNDFQKGDIAEGYSVSREKKESFPLTVTSAQKNPTAFYLCASEKSVASGANVLTFGAGSRLTVL.